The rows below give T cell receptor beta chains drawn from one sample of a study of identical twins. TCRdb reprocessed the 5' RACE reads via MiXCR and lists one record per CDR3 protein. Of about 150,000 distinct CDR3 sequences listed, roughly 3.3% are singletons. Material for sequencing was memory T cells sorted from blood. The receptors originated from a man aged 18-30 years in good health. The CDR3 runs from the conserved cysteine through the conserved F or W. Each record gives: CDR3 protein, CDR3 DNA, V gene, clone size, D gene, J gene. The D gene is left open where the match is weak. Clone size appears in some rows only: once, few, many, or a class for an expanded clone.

CASSLNGRGRADSPLHF,TGTGCCAGCAGCCTTAATGGCAGGGGGCGTGCTGACTCACCCCTCCACTTT,TRBV7-3,many,TRBD1,TRBJ1-6
CASSETSEWGKNIQYF,TGTGCCAGCAGCGAAACTAGCGAGTGGGGCAAAAACATTCAGTACTTC,TRBV7-8,many,TRBD2,TRBJ2-4
CSARGFTWGDGETQYF,TGCAGTGCTAGAGGCTTCACTTGGGGCGATGGGGAGACCCAGTACTTC,TRBV20-1,many,.,TRBJ2-5
CASSLYRGLAGGTAQETQYF,TGTGCCAGCAGCTTATACAGGGGTCTAGCGGGAGGCACCGCTCAAGAGACCCAGTACTTC,TRBV7-6,many,TRBD2,TRBJ2-5
CASSVGSWSETQYF,TGTGCCAGCAGTGTTGGCAGTTGGTCTGAGACCCAGTACTTC,TRBV27,many,.,TRBJ2-5
CASSQDEVETQYF,TGTGCCAGCAGCCAAGATGAAGTTGAGACCCAGTACTTC,TRBV4-2,many,.,TRBJ2-5
CSAERGTYNEQFF,TGCAGCGCAGAGCGGGGGACCTACAATGAGCAGTTCTTC,TRBV29-1,many,TRBD2,TRBJ2-1
CATSRGGSSNQPQHF,TGTGCCACCTCCCGAGGCGGGAGTAGCAATCAGCCCCAGCATTTT,TRBV24-1,few,.,TRBJ1-5
CASRGLRANEKLFF,TGTGCCAGCCGCGGGCTGAGGGCTAATGAAAAACTGTTTTTT,TRBV28,many,.,TRBJ1-4
CASSVDRGRLTTDTQYF,TGTGCCAGCAGCGTAGATCGTGGCAGGCTAACCACAGATACGCAGTATTTT,TRBV9,many,.,TRBJ2-3
CSASRPGTASYNEQFF,TGCAGTGCTAGCCGACCCGGGACAGCTTCCTACAATGAGCAGTTCTTC,TRBV20-1,many,TRBD1,TRBJ2-1
CATSRDRNGAYEQYF,TGTGCCACCAGCAGAGATCGGAACGGGGCCTACGAGCAGTACTTC,TRBV15,many,.,TRBJ2-7
CASSYSSSGGRETQYF,TGTGCCAGCAGTTACTCGTCTTCAGGGGGCAGGGAGACCCAGTACTTC,TRBV6-5,many,TRBD1,TRBJ2-5
CASRRQGSNEQFF,TGTGCCAGCAGACGACAGGGTTCCAATGAGCAGTTCTTC,TRBV6-1,many,TRBD1,TRBJ2-1
CASTSGGYNEQFF,TGTGCCAGCACCAGTGGGGGGTACAATGAGCAGTTCTTC,TRBV6-2/TRBV6-3,many,.,TRBJ2-1
CASSSGTQNTEAFF,TGTGCCAGCAGTTCCGGGACACAGAACACTGAAGCTTTCTTT,TRBV3-1,many,.,TRBJ1-1
CASSLPTGVSTEAFF,TGTGCCAGCAGCTTACCGACAGGGGTTAGCACTGAAGCTTTCTTT,TRBV11-1,many,TRBD1,TRBJ1-1
CASSRKTGLDIQYF,TGTGCCAGCAGCCGAAAGACAGGCTTGGACATTCAGTACTTC,TRBV3-1,many,.,TRBJ2-4
CASSDSKGRRRQTQYF,TGTGCCAGCAGTGACTCTAAGGGGCGGAGGAGGCAGACCCAGTACTTC,TRBV6-4,many,.,TRBJ2-5
CASSLDAGQRAQYF,TGCGCCAGCAGCTTGGACGCGGGACAGAGGGCCCAGTACTTC,TRBV5-1,many,.,TRBJ2-5
CASSLYPDRVTGELFF,TGTGCCAGCAGTTTATATCCGGACAGGGTAACCGGGGAGCTGTTTTTT,TRBV28,many,TRBD1,TRBJ2-2
CASSTDSGANVLTF,TGTGCCAGCAGTACTGACTCTGGGGCCAACGTCCTGACTTTC,TRBV12-3/TRBV12-4,many,.,TRBJ2-6
CASRFSPGTEAFF,TGTGCCAGCCGCTTTTCTCCGGGCACTGAAGCTTTCTTT,TRBV27,.,.,TRBJ1-1
CASSIDGLKTGELFF,TGTGCCAGTAGTATCGACGGGTTGAAGACCGGGGAGCTGTTTTTT,TRBV19,many,.,TRBJ2-2
CASRKTSGSYNEQFF,TGTGCCAGCAGGAAGACTAGCGGGTCCTACAATGAGCAGTTCTTC,TRBV12-3/TRBV12-4,many,TRBD2,TRBJ2-1
CAITNRDPSGNTIYF,TGTGCCATCACCAACAGGGACCCCTCTGGAAACACCATATATTTT,TRBV10-3,many,.,TRBJ1-3
CASSPSSAAAEAFF,TGTGCCAGCTCACCTTCGTCTGCAGCAGCTGAAGCTTTCTTT,TRBV18,once,.,TRBJ1-1